This record concerns one TCR beta chain sequence. Its antigen is still unknown. This specimen comes from a study of early T cells in non-severe SARS-CoV-2 infection. Study at large: Chains were not paired, and sequencing was done on bulk RNA from unsorted whole blood.

Individual cDNA molecules each received unique molecular identifiers attached to them. TCRdb fed the 5' RACE reads into MiXCR, producing one record per CDR3 protein. The sample lists some 83,000 distinct CDR3 sequences, 8.5% to 12% occurring once. Trimming pared 4 bases from V and 0 bases from J, leaving 11 bases between. The CDR3 has 14 amino acids. Germline V gives CDR1 SGHRS, CDR2 YFSETQ. Broader study findings: The study's VDJdb matching favored anti-spike CD8 responses and missed private and CD4 specificities.

Source: whole blood, taken at baseline. The rearrangement joins TRBV5-1 to TRBJ2-7; no definite D call. This sequence was found in an adult who was a healthcare worker with PCR-confirmed SARS-CoV-2 infection or an uninfected control (not recorded which). The CDR3 sequence is CASSPHGSSYEQYF. Written as DNA, the CDR3 is TGCGCCAGCAGCCCTCACGGGTCCTCCTACGAGCAGTACTTC.